This TCR beta chain came from a study of PD-1 blockade in classical Hodgkin lymphoma (dated by TCRdb to the early 2020s). In terms of the full investigation: Nivolumab dosing was 3 mg/kg intravenously every 2 weeks, continuing until either disease progression or unacceptable toxicity. The study used CyTOF and TCR beta sequencing to define a peripheral blood immune signature of response to PD-1 blockade in classical Hodgkin lymphoma. The study at large found these results: Only a single clinical trial cohort was studied, and what caused the repertoire differences, possibly disease activity or prior therapy, remained undefined. Newly diagnosed patients were reported to have lower baseline TCR diversity than healthy donors, and relapsed/refractory patients were reported to have lower baseline TCR diversity still. CD4+ but not CD8+ TCR diversity rose significantly by C4D1 (p=0.0027 vs p=0.16), most apparent in complete responders (p=0.02). Trial patients achieving complete response had baseline diversity similar to newly diagnosed patients, whereas partial responders and progressors had significantly lower diversity. Lower diversity was observed in patients in whom nivolumab was started less than 1 year after ASCT, and these patients were excluded from later analyses so that confounding by immune reconstitution would be avoided.

This clone was observed a single time. Its specific antigen is unknown. Within one base of it there is no much larger clone, and no base qualities were kept. Including cysteine and phenylalanine, the CDR3 has 14 amino acids. Kept here is only the CDR3 DNA, which spans 42 bases and is read in frame from base 1. As encoded in the germline V gene, CDR1 is MNHNS while CDR2 is SASEGT. V ends up 3 bases short and J 3 bases short, with an unmatched junction base count of 2. Genomic DNA was isolated using the Qiagen DNeasy kit from unsorted PBMCs as well as from negatively selected CD4+ and CD8+ fractions. TCR beta CDR3 regions were amplified by immunoSEQ multiplex PCR using primers annealing to V and J segments. A synthetic immune receptor repertoire was used to minimize amplification bias, and remaining bias was computationally removed after sequencing. The paper's processing steps were these. Custom Python scripts were used to quantify repertoire diversity as the Shannon entropy index. Unsorted, CD4+ and CD8+ repertoires were analyzed separately, except in combined analyses where CD4+ and CD8+ sequences were merged in silico. Clonal expansion was defined as a frequency increase of at least 2-fold after treatment compared with C1D1, and clones undetected at baseline were assigned a pseudocount of 0.5. Clones with 0 or 1 copy at C1D1 were classified as singleton clones, and clones with 2 or more copies were classified as non-singleton clones. By matching protein sequences in sorted samples from the same patient, clones expanded in unsorted samples were annotated as CD4+, CD8+ or unknown. Wilcoxon tests on paired samples were used to test diversity changes from C1D1 to C4D1. TCRdb re-hosts the immuneACCESS table, in-frame sequences only. Its copies lack some clones; in the studies checked, an unresolved V gene accounts for under half of them, and the cause for the rest is not known. The V and J calls and clone size are taken from that table; D and trimming were inferred from the DNA. This sample is represented by 90,000 to 100,000 clones; around 80% of them were singletons. Jointly, the top ten make up approximately 9% of the sample.

Reading the label with the study, this specimen's time point is: cycle 4 day 1 (C4D1), after less than 7 weeks of nivolumab. Relapse after autologous stem cell transplantation had occurred in all trial patients, and cohorts A, B and C were distinguished by prior brentuximab vedotin exposure. The trial cohort was composed of approximately 60 patients with relapsed/refractory classical Hodgkin lymphoma, for whom complete response, partial response or progressive disease was recorded as best overall response. Trial patients were treated with single-agent nivolumab in the multi-cohort phase II CheckMate 205 trial. Best overall response was determined by an independent review committee according to the 2007 International Working Group response criteria. PBMCs from the trial were collected at three points: immediately before nivolumab initiation (C1D1), and during therapy at cycle 2 day 1 and cycle 4 day 1. After peripheral blood was drawn into 8 mL Vacutainer Cell Preparation Tubes, PBMCs were isolated by centrifugation and then cryopreserved.

This clonotype was obtained from a human donor with classical Hodgkin lymphoma. In this chain, TRBV6-1 is recombined with TRBJ2-7; a stretch of 10 junction bases matches TRBD2. The input for sequencing was peripheral blood mononuclear cells (PBMCs), taken before the fourth cycle of nivolumab. Here the CDR3 is given as CASSEGTSDYEQYF. The DNA sequence is given as TGTGCCAGCAGTGAGGGGACTAGCGACTACGAGCAGTACTTC.